A single sample gave rise to the 27 T cell receptor beta chains below, sequenced in a study of control samples from healthy donors and cancer patients. Profiling relied on immunoSEQ multiplex PCR, and the TCRdb table lists in-frame clones only, not all of them. The table lists some 94,000 clones, about 88% of them singletons. The sample taken for sequencing was blood. These receptors were taken from a woman aged 45 to 65 in good health.

This rearrangement joins TRBV29-1 to TRBJ2-7, with TRBD1 matching 8 bases. CDR3 length: 13 residues. Germline CDR1 reads SQVTM; CDR2 reads ANQGSEA. V shed 6 bases, J shed 0 bases, and the junction held 4 bases outside the gene matches. In DNA form, the CDR3 reads TGCAGCGTGGCGGACAGGGTCTCCTACGAGCAGTACTTC. Its translation is CSVADRVSYEQYF.

V and J are TRBV4-2 and TRBJ1-3, with unresolved D. The V gene lost 1 base and the J gene lost 0 bases, with 7 bases spanning the gap. CDR1 and CDR2 (germline): LGHNA, YNFKEQ. This CDR3 spans 15 amino acids. The CDR3 DNA sequence: TGTGCCAGCAGCCAAGGACCAGCCTCTGGAAACACCATATATTTT. As protein: CASSQGPASGNTIYF.

This clone was detected once. V and J are TRBV28 and TRBJ1-1; 8 positions agree with TRBD1. J gave up 4 bases and V 2 bases, and 3 bases lay outside the gene matches. The length of the CDR3 is 14 residues. Germline lookup yields CDR1 MDHEN and CDR2 SYDVKM. As DNA, the CDR3 is TGTGCCAGCAGTTTACGGACAGGGTTCACTGAAGCTTTCTTT. Translated, it gives CASSLRTGFTEAFF.

V usage is TRBV24-1 and J usage is TRBJ1-5, with D tentatively TRBD1 (5 bases). V was cut by 3 bases and J by 7 bases, with 24 bases left in between. Germline CDR1 is KGHDR and CDR2 is SFDVKD. The CDR3 covers 18 residues. CDR3 DNA sequence: TGTGCCACCAGTGATCGTCCCCGCTGGGCAGGGCGCCCCCAGCCCCAGCATTTT. Its translation: CATSDRPRWAGRPQPQHF.

The rearrangement uses TRBV9 and TRBJ1-2; 7 bases fit TRBD1. Trimming at V came to 3 bases and at J to 4 bases, leaving 6 bases not matched to a gene. The CDR3 runs to 14 residues. Per the germline V gene, CDR1 is SGDLS and CDR2 is YYNGEE. DNA for the CDR3: TGTGCCAGCAGCGCAGGGGGGACGAGCTATGGCTACACCTTC. Its translation is CASSAGGTSYGYTF.

This clone was recorded once. V usage is TRBV5-6 and J usage is TRBJ2-2; D unclear. V dropped 3 bases and J dropped 6 bases, with 9 bases sitting between them. This CDR3 has 13 amino acids. CDR1 SGHDT and CDR2 YYEEEE come from the germline V gene. CDR3 sequence reads: CASSSRAPGELFF. CDR3 coding DNA: TGTGCCAGCAGCTCTCGGGCCCCCGGGGAGCTGTTTTTT.

The chain has TRBV4-2 and TRBJ2-3, with 13 nucleotides matching TRBD2. The germline CDR1 and CDR2 sequences are LGHNA and YNFKEQ. This CDR3 spans 19 amino acids. With V trimmed by 0 bases and J by 1 base, 7 bases remained unmatched. In DNA, the CDR3 is TGTGCCAGCAGCCAAGAAACTAGCGGGGGGGCCGGTGGCACAGATACGCAGTATTTT. It encodes CASSQETSGGAGGTDTQYF.

The rearrangement uses TRBV3-1 (or the pseudogene TRBV3-2) and TRBJ1-2; D is possibly TRBD1 (5 bases). Trimming stripped 0 bases from V and 6 bases from J, with 11 bases between. Germline CDR1 and CDR2: LGHDT and YNNKEL (reference sequence). The CDR3 has 14 residues. CDR3 region: CASSQDRQIHGYTF. The CDR3 nucleotides read TGTGCCAGCAGCCAAGACAGACAGATCCATGGCTACACCTTC.

V and J are TRBV19 and TRBJ2-5, with D perhaps matching TRBD2 (5 bases). V lost 2 bases, J lost 5 bases, and 9 bases lay in between. This CDR3 has 13 amino acids. CDR1 LNHDA and CDR2 SQIVND come from the germline V gene (reference sequence). CDR3 sequence reads: CASSITRGETQYF. Written as DNA, the CDR3 is TGTGCCAGTAGTATAACTCGCGGGGAGACCCAGTACTTC.

The chain recombines TRBV3-1 (or the pseudogene TRBV3-2) with TRBJ1-1, with D unclear. In germline, CDR1 is LGHDT, CDR2 YNNKEL (reference sequence). CDR3 size: 16 residues. Trimming stripped 0 bases from V and 4 bases from J, with 15 bases between. In DNA, the CDR3 is TGTGCCAGCAGCCAAGATCTTTTTCTTGATGCCACTGAAGCTTTCTTT. Translated, it gives CASSQDLFLDATEAFF.

J is TRBJ2-5 and V is TRBV23-1; perhaps D is TRBD1 or TRBD2 (5 bases each). TRBV23-1 is placed among ORFs of uncertain function. The CDR3 has 18 residues. Deletions cut 2 bases from V and 1 base from J, with 20 bases between. Here the CDR3 reads CASSQGEGRESSQETQYF. CDR3 DNA: TGCGCCAGCAGTCAAGGAGAGGGGCGCGAATCCTCCCAAGAGACCCAGTACTTC.

The chain employs TRBV15 and TRBJ1-5; TRBD1 matches 7 bases. Germline V gene sequence: CDR1 LNHNV, CDR2 YYDKDF (reference sequence). CDR3 size: 13 residues. V shed 0 bases and J 7 bases; nucleotides not matched to a gene: 0. In nucleotides, the CDR3 is TGTGCCACCAGCAGAGACAGGGGGCAGCCCCAGCATTTT. Its protein is CATSRDRGQPQHF.

The J gene is TRBJ1-1, the V gene TRBV11-3; D not resolved. V shed 3 bases and J shed 0 bases, with 5 bases lying between them. CDR1 and CDR2 (germline): SGHNT, YENEEA. CDR3 length: 13 residues. The CDR3 sequence: CASSFAMNTEAFF. The CDR3 nucleotides read TGTGCCAGCAGCTTTGCTATGAACACTGAAGCTTTCTTT.

The chain combines TRBV7-3 with TRBJ1-1, with D unclear. V was clipped by 5 bases and J by 0 bases, with 13 bases between them. CDR1 and CDR2 from the germline V gene are SGHTA and FQGTGA. The CDR3 is made up of 15 amino acids. The CDR3 loop reads CASSPGVVVNTEAFF. The CDR3 coding sequence is TGTGCCAGCAGCCCTGGCGTGGTAGTGAACACTGAAGCTTTCTTT.

The chain links TRBV6-2 or TRBV6-3 to TRBJ2-2; D is unclear. This CDR3 has 13 residues. The germline V gene encodes CDR1 MNHEY and CDR2 SVGEGT. The V end lost 3 bases, the J end lost 3 bases, and 5 bases lay between the germline ends. In nucleotides, the CDR3 is TGTGCCAGCAGTTATGAGGACACCGGGGAGCTGTTTTTT. It codes for CASSYEDTGELFF.

The chain is built from TRBV2 and TRBJ2-7; D uncertain. The V end lost 6 bases, the J end lost 2 bases, and 17 bases lay between the germline ends. Germline V gives CDR1 SNHLY, CDR2 FYNNEI. The CDR3 is made up of 15 amino acids. The CDR3 here is CASSPRGRSAYEQYF. DNA of the CDR3: TGTGCCAGCAGCCCCCGCGGCAGATCGGCCTACGAGCAGTACTTC.

The chain combines TRBV5-5 with TRBJ2-1; TRBD2 matches at 9 bases. Germline lookup yields CDR1 SGHKS and CDR2 YYEKEE (reference sequence). The V gene end was trimmed by 5 bases and the J gene end by 3 bases; junction bases not matched to a gene: 15. This CDR3 region has 18 residues. CDR3: CASSTASGTLKNYNEQFF. Written as DNA, the CDR3 is TGTGCCAGCAGTACCGCTAGCGGGACTCTTAAGAACTACAATGAGCAGTTCTTC.

The V call is TRBV19, the J call TRBJ1-2; D unresolved. Per germline, CDR1 LNHDA and CDR2 SQIVND (reference sequence). V gave up 2 bases and J gave up 3 bases, with 4 bases separating them. This CDR3 has 12 residues. The CDR3 nucleotides read TGTGCCAGTAGTATAAGGGACTATGGCTACACCTTC. Encoded protein: CASSIRDYGYTF.

The chain couples TRBV5-1 to TRBJ2-2, with TRBD1 matching over 7 bases. CDR3 length: 16 amino acids. The V gene's germline CDR1 is SGHRS and CDR2 YFSETQ. V shed 5 bases, J shed 3 bases, and the junction held 10 bases outside the gene matches. The CDR3 nucleotides are TGCGCCAGCAGTTCCGACAGGGCTTGGGACACCGGGGAGCTGTTTTTT. Its translation: CASSSDRAWDTGELFF.

V is TRBV10-3 and J is TRBJ1-1; D remains unclear. In germline, CDR1 is ENHRY, CDR2 SYGVKD. Trimming took 7 bases from V and 0 from J, leaving 12 bases between them. The CDR3 is 14 residues long. The CDR3 DNA reads as TGTGCCATCAACCCCAGTGGGCTGAACACTGAAGCTTTCTTT. This sequence encodes CAINPSGLNTEAFF.

This clone turned up a few times. The chain employs TRBV11-3 and TRBJ2-3, with D possibly matching TRBD2 (6 bases). The germline CDR1 and CDR2 sequences are SGHNT and YENEEA. CDR3 length: 10 amino acids. Trimming took 9 bases from V and 5 from J, leaving 6 bases between them. The CDR3 bases are TGTGCCAGAGCGGGAGATACGCAGTATTTT. Translating gives CARAGDTQYF.

This clone was detected only once. J is TRBJ2-6 and V is TRBV3-1 (or the pseudogene TRBV3-2); tentative D call: TRBD2 (7 bases). Germline V gives CDR1 LGHDT, CDR2 YNNKEL (reference sequence). This CDR3 is built from 15 residues. V lost 7 bases to trimming and J lost 4 bases, with 14 bases between them. The CDR3 spells CASTPGGLGANVLTF. The CDR3 bases are TGTGCCAGCACCCCCGGGGGGCTCGGGGCCAACGTCCTGACTTTC.

This sequence joins TRBV27 and TRBJ1-1, with a weak D call TRBD1 (5 bases). Deletions cut 3 bases from V and 4 bases from J, with 12 bases between. The CDR3 consists of 14 residues. Germline lookup yields CDR1 MNHEY and CDR2 SMNVEV (reference sequence). CDR3 nucleotide sequence: TGTGCCAGCAGTTTCAGGGTGGGTAGCACTGAAGCTTTCTTT. Translated: CASSFRVGSTEAFF.

The J gene is TRBJ2-1, the V gene TRBV14, with D maybe TRBD2 (6 bases). The V gene lost 3 bases and the J gene lost 0 bases, with 18 bases spanning the gap. The length of the CDR3 is 18 residues. Germline CDR1 reads SGHDN; CDR2 reads FVKESK. CDR3 in DNA: TGTGCCAGCAGCCACAGACTAGTGGCCCAAAGCTCCTACAATGAGCAGTTCTTC. Residues: CASSHRLVAQSSYNEQFF.

This rearrangement joins TRBV2 to TRBJ2-3; the D is unclear. In germline, CDR1 is SNHLY, CDR2 FYNNEI. V lost 6 bases to trimming and J lost 4 bases, with 17 bases between them. This CDR3 has 15 residues. The CDR3 sequence: CASRPILLEADTQYF. DNA for the CDR3: TGTGCCAGCAGACCCATCCTCCTAGAGGCAGATACGCAGTATTTT. Filled out from reference TRBV2 and TRBJ2-3, the complete variable domain reads EPEVTQTPSHQVTQMGQEVILRCVPISNHLYFYWYRQILGQKVEFLVSFYNNEISEKSEIFDDQFSVERPDGSNFTLKIRSTKLEDSAMYFCASRPILLEADTQYFGPGTRLTVL.

The chain combines TRBV5-1 with TRBJ2-5; D is possibly TRBD1 (7 bases). Germline CDR1 reads SGHRS; CDR2 reads YFSETQ. CDR3 length: 14 residues. The V end lost 4 bases, the J end lost 5 bases, and 15 bases lay between the germline ends. The CDR3 DNA is TGCGCCAGCAGCCCCAGGGGGGACGGGGAGACCCAGTACTTC. Encoded protein: CASSPRGDGETQYF.

The genes are TRBV27 and TRBJ2-6, with D unclear. Germline V gene sequence: CDR1 MNHEY, CDR2 SMNVEV (reference sequence). Trimming pared 8 bases from V and 0 bases from J, leaving 11 bases between. The CDR3 totals 15 residues. CDR3 coding DNA: TGTGCCAGCGCCATAACGGGCTCTGGGGCCAACGTCCTGACTTTC. Translation: CASAITGSGANVLTF.